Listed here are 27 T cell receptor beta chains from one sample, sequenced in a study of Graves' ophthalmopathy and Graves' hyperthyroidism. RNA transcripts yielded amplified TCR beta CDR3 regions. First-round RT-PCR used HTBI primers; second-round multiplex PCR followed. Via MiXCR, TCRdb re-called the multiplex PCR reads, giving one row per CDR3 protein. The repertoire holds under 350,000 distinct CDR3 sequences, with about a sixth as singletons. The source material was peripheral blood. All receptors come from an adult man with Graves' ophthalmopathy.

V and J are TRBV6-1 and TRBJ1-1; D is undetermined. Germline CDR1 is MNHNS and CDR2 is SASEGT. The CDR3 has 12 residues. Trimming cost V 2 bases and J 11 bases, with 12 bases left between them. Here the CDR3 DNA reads TGTGCCAGCAGTGAACCGGGTAAGGACGCTTTCTTT. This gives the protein CASSEPGKDAFF.

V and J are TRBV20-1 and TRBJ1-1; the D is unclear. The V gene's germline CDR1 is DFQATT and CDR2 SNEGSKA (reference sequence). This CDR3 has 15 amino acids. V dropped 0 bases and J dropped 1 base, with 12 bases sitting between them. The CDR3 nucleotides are TGCAGTGCTAGAGATAATTACGCCCGGAACACTGAAGCTTTCTTT. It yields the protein CSARDNYARNTEAFF.

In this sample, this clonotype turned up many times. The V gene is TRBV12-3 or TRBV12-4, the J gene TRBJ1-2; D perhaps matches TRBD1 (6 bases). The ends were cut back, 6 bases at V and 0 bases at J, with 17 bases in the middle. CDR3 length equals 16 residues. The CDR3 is CASRTWGDTPNYGYTF. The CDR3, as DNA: TGTGCCAGCAGGACATGGGGGGACACCCCTAACTATGGCTACACCTTC.

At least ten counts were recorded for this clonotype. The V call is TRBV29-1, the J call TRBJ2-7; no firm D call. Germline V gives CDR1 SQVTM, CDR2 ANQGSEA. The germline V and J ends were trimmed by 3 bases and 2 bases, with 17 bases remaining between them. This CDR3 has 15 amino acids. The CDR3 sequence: CSVEGRAGRTYEQYF. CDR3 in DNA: TGCAGCGTTGAGGGTCGGGCAGGCCGCACCTACGAGCAGTACTTC.

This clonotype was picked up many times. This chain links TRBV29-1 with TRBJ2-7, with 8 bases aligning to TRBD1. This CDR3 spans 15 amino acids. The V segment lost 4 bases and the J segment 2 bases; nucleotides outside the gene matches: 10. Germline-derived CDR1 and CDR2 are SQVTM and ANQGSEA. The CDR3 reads CSVVATVTGAYEQYF. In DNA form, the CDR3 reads TGCAGCGTTGTAGCCACCGTGACAGGGGCCTACGAGCAGTACTTC.

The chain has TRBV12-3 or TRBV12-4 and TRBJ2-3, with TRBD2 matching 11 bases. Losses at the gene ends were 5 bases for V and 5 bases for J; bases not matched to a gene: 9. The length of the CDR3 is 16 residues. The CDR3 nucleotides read TGTGCCAGCAGTGGCCTCGGTAGCGGGGGGGAAGATACGCAGTATTTT. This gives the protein CASSGLGSGGEDTQYF.

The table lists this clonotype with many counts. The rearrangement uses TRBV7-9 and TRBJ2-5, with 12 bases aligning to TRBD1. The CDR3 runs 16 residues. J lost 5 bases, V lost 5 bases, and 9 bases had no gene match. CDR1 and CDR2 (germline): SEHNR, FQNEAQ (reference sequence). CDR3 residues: CASSKIRDRGQETQYF. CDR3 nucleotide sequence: TGTGCCAGCAGCAAGATCCGGGACAGGGGGCAGGAGACCCAGTACTTC.

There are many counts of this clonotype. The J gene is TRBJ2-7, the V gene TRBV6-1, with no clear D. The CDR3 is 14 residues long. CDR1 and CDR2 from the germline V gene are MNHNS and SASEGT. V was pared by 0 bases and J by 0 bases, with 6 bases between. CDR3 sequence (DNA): TGTGCCAGCAGTGAAGCGTTCAGCTCCTACGAGCAGTACTTC. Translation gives CASSEAFSSYEQYF.

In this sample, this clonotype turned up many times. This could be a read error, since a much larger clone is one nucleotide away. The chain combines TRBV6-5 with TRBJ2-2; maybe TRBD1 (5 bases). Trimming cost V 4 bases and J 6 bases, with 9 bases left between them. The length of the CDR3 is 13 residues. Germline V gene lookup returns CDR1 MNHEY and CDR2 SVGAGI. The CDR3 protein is CASSWQGPGELFF. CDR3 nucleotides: TGTGCCAGCAGTTGGCAGGGTCCCGGGGAGCTGTTTTTT.

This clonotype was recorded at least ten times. The chain's CDR3 is CASRDRASGNTIYF. The CDR3 DNA reads as TGTGCCAGCAGGGACAGGGCCTCTGGAAACACCATATATTTT. The chain carries TRBV28 and TRBJ1-3, with 8 bases lining up with TRBD1. Germline CDR1 and CDR2: MDHEN and SYDVKM. The CDR3 runs to 14 residues. J gave up 0 bases and V 6 bases, and 1 base lay outside the gene matches.

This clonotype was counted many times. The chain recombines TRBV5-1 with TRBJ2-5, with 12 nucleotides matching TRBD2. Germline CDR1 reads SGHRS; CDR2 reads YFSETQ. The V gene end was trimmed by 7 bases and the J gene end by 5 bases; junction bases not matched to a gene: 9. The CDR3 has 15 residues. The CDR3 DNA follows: TGCGCCAGCCACAACGGACTAGCGGGATTCGAGACCCAGTACTTC. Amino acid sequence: CASHNGLAGFETQYF.

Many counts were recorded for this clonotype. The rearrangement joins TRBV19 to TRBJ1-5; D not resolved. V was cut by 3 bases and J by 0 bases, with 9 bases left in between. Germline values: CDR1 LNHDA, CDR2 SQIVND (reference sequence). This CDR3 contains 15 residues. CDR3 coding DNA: TGTGCCAGTAGTATCTGGGCGGTTAGCAATCAGCCCCAGCATTTT. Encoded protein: CASSIWAVSNQPQHF.

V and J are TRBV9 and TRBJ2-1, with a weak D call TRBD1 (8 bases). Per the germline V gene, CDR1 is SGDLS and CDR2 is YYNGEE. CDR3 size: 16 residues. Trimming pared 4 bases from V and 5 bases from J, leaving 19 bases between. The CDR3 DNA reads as TGTGCCAGCAGCTTTTACAGGGGGGGAAGAAACAATGAGCAGTTCTTC. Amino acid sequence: CASSFYRGGRNNEQFF.

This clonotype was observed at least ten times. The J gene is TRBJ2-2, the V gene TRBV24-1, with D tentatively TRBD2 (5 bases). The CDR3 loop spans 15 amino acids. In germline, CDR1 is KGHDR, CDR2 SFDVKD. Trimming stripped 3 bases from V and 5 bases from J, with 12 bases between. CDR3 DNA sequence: TGTGCCACCAGTGATCCCGGACGGAGGACCGGGGAGCTGTTTTTT. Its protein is CATSDPGRRTGELFF.

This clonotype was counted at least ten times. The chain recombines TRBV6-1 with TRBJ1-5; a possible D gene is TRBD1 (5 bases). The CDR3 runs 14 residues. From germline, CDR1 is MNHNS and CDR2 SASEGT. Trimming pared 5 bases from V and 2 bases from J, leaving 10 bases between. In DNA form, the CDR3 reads TGTGCCAGCAGTACCAAACAGGGCAATCAGCCCCAGCATTTT. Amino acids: CASSTKQGNQPQHF.

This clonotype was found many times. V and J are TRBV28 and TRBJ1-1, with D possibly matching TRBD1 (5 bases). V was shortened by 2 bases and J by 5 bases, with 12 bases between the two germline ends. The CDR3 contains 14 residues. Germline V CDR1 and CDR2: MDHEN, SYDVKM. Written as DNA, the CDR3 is TGTGCCAGCAGTTTACCCCCTGGGGGGACTGAAGCTTTCTTT. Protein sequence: CASSLPPGGTEAFF. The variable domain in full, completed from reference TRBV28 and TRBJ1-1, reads DVKVTQSSRYLVKRTGEKVFLECVQDMDHENMFWYRQDPGLGLRLIYFSYDVKMKEKGDIPEGYSVSREKKERFSLILESASTNQTSMYLCASSLPPGGTEAFFGQGTRLTVV.

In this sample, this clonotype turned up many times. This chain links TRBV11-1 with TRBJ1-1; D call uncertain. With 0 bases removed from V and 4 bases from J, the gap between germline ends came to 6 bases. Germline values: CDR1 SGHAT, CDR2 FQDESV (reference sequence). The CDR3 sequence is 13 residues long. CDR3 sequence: CASSLARPTEAFF. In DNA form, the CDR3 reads TGTGCCAGCAGCTTAGCCAGACCCACTGAAGCTTTCTTT.

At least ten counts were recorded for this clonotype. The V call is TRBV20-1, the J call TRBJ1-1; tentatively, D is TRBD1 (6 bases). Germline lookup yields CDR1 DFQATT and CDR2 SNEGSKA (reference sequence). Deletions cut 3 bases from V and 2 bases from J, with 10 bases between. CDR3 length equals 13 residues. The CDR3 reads CSASLGANTEAFF. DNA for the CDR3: TGCAGTGCTAGTTTGGGGGCAAACACTGAAGCTTTCTTT.

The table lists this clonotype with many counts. The DNA of the CDR3 is TGCAGTGCTAGTCGATCCGTCGGGGAGACCCAGTACTTC. This encodes CSASRSVGETQYF. V usage is TRBV20-1 and J usage is TRBJ2-5, with no clear D. The V end was cut by 3 bases, the J end by 5 bases, with 13 bases between. The CDR3 has 13 residues. CDR1 and CDR2 (germline): DFQATT, SNEGSKA (reference sequence).

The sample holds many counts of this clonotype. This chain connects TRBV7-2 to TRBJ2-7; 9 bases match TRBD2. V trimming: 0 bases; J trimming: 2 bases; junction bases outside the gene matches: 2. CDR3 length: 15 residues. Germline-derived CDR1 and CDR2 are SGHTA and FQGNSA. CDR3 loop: CASSLARGGPYEQYF. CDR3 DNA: TGTGCCAGCAGCTTAGCGCGGGGGGGACCCTACGAGCAGTACTTC.

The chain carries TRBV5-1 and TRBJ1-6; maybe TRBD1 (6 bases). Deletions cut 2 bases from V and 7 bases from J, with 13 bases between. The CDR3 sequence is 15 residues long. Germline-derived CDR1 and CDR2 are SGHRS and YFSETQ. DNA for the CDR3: TGCGCCAGCAGCTTTGAGGGGGTAGCGAATTCACCCCTCCACTTT. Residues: CASSFEGVANSPLHF.

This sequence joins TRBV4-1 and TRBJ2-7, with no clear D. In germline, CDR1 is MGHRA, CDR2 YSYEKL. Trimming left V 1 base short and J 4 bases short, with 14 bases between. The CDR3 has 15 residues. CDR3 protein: CASSQGATSPYEQYF. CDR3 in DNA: TGCGCCAGCAGCCAAGGGGCCACGTCCCCTTACGAGCAGTACTTC.

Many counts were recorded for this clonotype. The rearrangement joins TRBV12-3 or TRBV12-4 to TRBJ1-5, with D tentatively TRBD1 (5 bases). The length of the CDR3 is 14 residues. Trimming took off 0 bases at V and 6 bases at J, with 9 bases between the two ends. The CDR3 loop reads CASSLAGASQPQHF. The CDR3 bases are TGTGCCAGCAGTTTAGCAGGGGCCAGTCAGCCCCAGCATTTT.

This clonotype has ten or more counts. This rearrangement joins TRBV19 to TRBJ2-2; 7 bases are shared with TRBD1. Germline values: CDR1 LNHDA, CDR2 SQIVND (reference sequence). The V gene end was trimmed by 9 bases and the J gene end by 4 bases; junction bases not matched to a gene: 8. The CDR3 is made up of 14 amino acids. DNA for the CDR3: TGTGCCAGCCGGACAGGCGCGGGCACCGGGGAGCTGTTTTTT. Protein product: CASRTGAGTGELFF.

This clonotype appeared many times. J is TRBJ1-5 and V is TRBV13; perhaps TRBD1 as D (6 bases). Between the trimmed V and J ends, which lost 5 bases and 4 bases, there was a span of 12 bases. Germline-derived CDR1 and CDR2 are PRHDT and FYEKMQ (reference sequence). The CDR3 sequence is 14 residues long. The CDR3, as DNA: TGTGCCAGCAGCCAGGGACACCTTAATCAGCCCCAGCATTTT. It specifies CASSQGHLNQPQHF.

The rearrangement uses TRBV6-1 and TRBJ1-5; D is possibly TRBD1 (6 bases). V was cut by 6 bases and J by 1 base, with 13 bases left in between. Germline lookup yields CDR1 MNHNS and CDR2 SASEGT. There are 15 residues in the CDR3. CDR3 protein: CASRRTGLSNQPQHF. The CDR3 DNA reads TGTGCCAGCAGGCGTACAGGGCTGAGCAATCAGCCCCAGCATTTT.

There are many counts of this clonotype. DNA for the CDR3: TGCGCCAGCAGCCGAGGGGACAGGCTTTCCAATCAGCCCCAGCATTTT. The encoded protein is CASSRGDRLSNQPQHF. The V gene is TRBV4-1, the J gene TRBJ1-5; 8 bases map to TRBD1. Germline CDR1 MGHRA, CDR2 YSYEKL. The CDR3 consists of 16 residues. The ends lost 4 bases at V and 3 bases at J; junction bases unmatched: 8.